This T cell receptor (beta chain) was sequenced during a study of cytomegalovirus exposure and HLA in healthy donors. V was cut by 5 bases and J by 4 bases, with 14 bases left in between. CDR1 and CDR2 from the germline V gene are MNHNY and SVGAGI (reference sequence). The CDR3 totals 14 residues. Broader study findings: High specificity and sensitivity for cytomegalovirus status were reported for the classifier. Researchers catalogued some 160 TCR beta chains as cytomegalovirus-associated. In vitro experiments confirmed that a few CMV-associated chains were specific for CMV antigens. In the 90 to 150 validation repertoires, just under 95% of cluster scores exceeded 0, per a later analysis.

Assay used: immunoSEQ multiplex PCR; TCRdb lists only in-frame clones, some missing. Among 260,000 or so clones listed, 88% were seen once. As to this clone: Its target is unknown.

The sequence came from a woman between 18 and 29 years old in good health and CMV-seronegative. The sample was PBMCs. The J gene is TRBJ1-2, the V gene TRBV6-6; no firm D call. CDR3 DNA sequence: TGTGCCAGCAGTACGGGGTTTAGAGGCTATGGCTACACCTTC. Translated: CASSTGFRGYGYTF.